Below, 25 T cell receptor beta chains from the same sample are listed, as sequenced in a study of regulatory T cells in long-lasting Graves disease. Arm-PCR with iRepertoire HTBI primers amplified the CDR3 regions for these TCR beta libraries. MiXCR, applied by TCRdb to the multiplex PCR reads, yields one record per CDR3 protein. Altogether approximately 400,000 distinct CDR3 sequences are present, around 15% being singletons, with the ten largest covering around a fifth. Documented time point: newly diagnosed GD, antithyroid drugs for less than 3 months. Isolated PBMC RNA provided the starting material for the TCR library. The sequences come from peripheral blood mononuclear cells (PBMCs), collected at new diagnosis, from a patient treated with antithyroid drugs. The receptors come from a female donor with Graves disease.

V is TRBV27 and J is TRBJ1-6; D ambiguous. Looked up from germline, CDR1 is MNHEY and CDR2 is SMNVEV (reference sequence). With 3 bases removed from V and 10 bases from J, the gap between germline ends came to 10 bases. The CDR3 sequence is 13 residues long. This CDR3 reads CASSFSHASPLHF. CDR3 nucleotide sequence: TGTGCCAGCAGTTTCTCCCACGCCTCACCCCTCCACTTT.

This clonotype was counted only a few times. A much bigger clone sits one base away, suggesting this may be a read error. The chain combines TRBV3-1 with TRBJ2-3; 12 bases map to TRBD1. This CDR3 contains 16 residues. CDR1 and CDR2 (germline): LGHDT, YNNKEL (reference sequence). After removal of 4 bases from V and 8 bases from J, the junction contained 10 bases not matched to a gene. CDR3 loop: CASSLGTGGLAGTQYF. CDR3 DNA: TGTGCCAGCAGCCTTGGGACAGGGGGCCTTGCAGGTACGCAGTATTTT.

The chain couples TRBV28 to TRBJ2-5; 12 bases match TRBD1. Germline loops: CDR1 MDHEN, CDR2 SYDVKM. CDR3 size: 16 residues. The ends lost 6 bases at V and 4 bases at J; junction bases unmatched: 9. CDR3 sequence: CASSPWDRGRGETQYF. CDR3 nucleotide sequence: TGTGCCAGCAGCCCCTGGGACAGGGGGCGCGGAGAGACCCAGTACTTC.

The chain carries TRBV7-9 and TRBJ1-6; perhaps TRBD1 as D (5 bases). Germline values: CDR1 SEHNR, CDR2 FQNEAQ (reference sequence). Trimming removed 3 bases from V and 8 bases from J, with 17 bases in between. This CDR3 contains 16 residues. The CDR3: CASSFFEDKRDSPLHF. The CDR3, as DNA: TGTGCCAGCAGCTTTTTTGAGGACAAACGCGATTCACCCCTCCACTTT. The variable domain in full, completed from reference TRBV7-9 and TRBJ1-6, reads DTGVSQNPRHKITKRGQNVTFRCDPISEHNRLYWYRQTLGQGPEFLTYFQNEAQLEKSRLLSDRFSAERPKGSFSTLEIQRTEQGDSAMYLCASSFFEDKRDSPLHFGNGTRLTVT.

V and J are TRBV6-2 or TRBV6-3 and TRBJ2-2, with D possibly being TRBD1 or TRBD2 (5 bases each). The CDR3 length is 15 residues. Between the trimmed V and J ends, which lost 5 bases and 3 bases, there was a span of 13 bases. Germline V gene data show CDR1 as MNHEY and CDR2 as SVGEGT. The CDR3 sequence: CASSEGSGDTGELFF. The CDR3 DNA is TGTGCCAGCAGTGAGGGGAGCGGAGACACCGGGGAGCTGTTTTTT.

This clonotype has at least ten counts. V usage is TRBV2 and J usage is TRBJ2-5; D tentatively reads TRBD1 or TRBD2 (5 bases each). The CDR3 extends over 14 amino acids. V lost 1 base to trimming and J lost 5 bases, with 11 bases between them. Germline-derived CDR1 and CDR2 are SNHLY and FYNNEI. The CDR3 region is CASSEDWGTETQYF. Written as DNA, the CDR3 is TGTGCCAGCAGTGAAGATTGGGGGACGGAGACCCAGTACTTC. The full variable domain, its missing parts supplied by reference TRBV2 and TRBJ2-5, is EPEVTQTPSHQVTQMGQEVILRCVPISNHLYFYWYRQILGQKVEFLVSFYNNEISEKSEIFDDQFSVERPDGSNFTLKIRSTKLEDSAMYFCASSEDWGTETQYFGPGTRLLVL.

Ten or more counts support this clonotype. This chain connects TRBV5-4 to TRBJ1-1, with D uncertain. Trimming removed 5 bases from V and 1 base from J, with 9 bases in between. Germline V gene data show CDR1 as SGHNT and CDR2 as YYREEE (reference sequence). The CDR3 loop spans 13 amino acids. In nucleotides, the CDR3 is TGTGCCAGCAGGAGGATAGGGAACACTGAAGCTTTCTTT. Amino acids: CASRRIGNTEAFF.

A note on this clonotype: A far bigger clonotype differs at one base, so this is likely a read error. The chain combines TRBV5-5 with TRBJ1-4; D is uncertain. Germline assignment: CDR1 SGHKS and CDR2 YYEKEE (reference sequence). The CDR3 extends over 15 amino acids. The V gene lost 10 bases and the J gene lost 0 bases, with 16 bases spanning the gap. CDR3 coding DNA: TGTGCCGGCACCACTGGACTTGCAACTAATGAAAAACTGTTTTTT. As protein: CAGTTGLATNEKLFF.

This clonotype was observed at least ten times. The rearrangement uses TRBV5-1 and TRBJ1-3; 8 bases line up with TRBD1. V was clipped by 0 bases and J by 0 bases; unmatched bases: 2. Germline V gene sequence: CDR1 SGHRS, CDR2 YFSETQ. This CDR3 has 16 residues. In DNA, the CDR3 is TGCGCCAGCAGCTTGGATGGACAGGGCTCTGGAAACACCATATATTTT. It codes for CASSLDGQGSGNTIYF.

This clonotype showed up just a few times. Given a much more abundant clone one base away, this may be a read error. Because it lacks the conserved phenylalanine or tryptophan at the end, this CDR3 is likely a read error. The chain recombines TRBV10-3 with TRBJ2-1; 10 bases are shared with TRBD2. The germline CDR1 and CDR2 sequences are ENHRY and SYGVKD. This CDR3 has 14 residues. V trimming: 6 bases; J trimming: 7 bases; junction bases outside the gene matches: 6. The CDR3 DNA reads TGTGCCATCAGGCCAGCGGGGGGGGCGAATGAGCAGTTCTCC. Its translation is CAIRPAGGANEQFS.

The chain joins TRBV20-1 to TRBJ1-2; D is unresolved. Trimming removed 5 bases at V and 3 bases at J, with 16 bases between. The CDR3 has 14 residues. CDR1 is DFQATT and CDR2 is SNEGSKA in the germline V gene (reference sequence). The CDR3 loop is CSAPNRDSDYGYTF. For the CDR3, the DNA is TGCAGTGCTCCTAACAGAGATTCTGACTATGGCTACACCTTC.

This clonotype was counted many times. This chain links TRBV30 with TRBJ2-5; a weak D match, TRBD1 (5 bases). CDR1 GTSNPN and CDR2 SVGIG come from the germline V gene (reference sequence). The CDR3 runs 12 residues. The CDR3 reads CASKGVQETQYF. The CDR3 coding sequence is TGTGCTTCCAAAGGGGTCCAAGAGACCCAGTACTTC. Supplemented by reference TRBV30 and TRBJ2-5, the full variable domain reads SQTIHQWPATLVQPVGSPLSLECTVEGTSNPNLYWYRQAAGRGLQLLFYSVGIGQISSEVPQNLSASRPQDRQFILSSKKLLLSDSGFYLCASKGVQETQYFGPGTRLLVL.

As to this clonotype: A much larger clone lies a single base off, so this may be a read error. The chain is built from TRBV15 and TRBJ2-7; TRBD1 agrees at 9 bases. J was trimmed by 6 bases and V by 7 bases; bases with no gene match: 10. This CDR3 is built from 14 residues. Germline CDR1 and CDR2: LNHNV and YYDKDF (reference sequence). CDR3: CATTIDRGNCEQYF. CDR3 nucleotides: TGTGCCACCACTATTGACAGGGGGAACTGCGAGCAGTACTTC.

This chain joins TRBV20-1 and TRBJ1-4; D uncertain. V lost 0 bases, J lost 4 bases, and 9 bases lay in between. CDR3 size: 14 residues. Germline loops: CDR1 DFQATT, CDR2 SNEGSKA (reference sequence). CDR3 sequence: CSARDLLNNEKLFF. The CDR3 DNA reads TGCAGTGCTAGAGATCTCCTGAATAATGAAAAACTGTTTTTT.

This clonotype was seen repeatedly, ten times or more. The chain couples TRBV28 to TRBJ2-7, with D maybe TRBD1 (5 bases). Trimming cost V 3 bases and J 2 bases, with 8 bases left between them. Germline V gene sequence: CDR1 MDHEN, CDR2 SYDVKM. The CDR3 consists of 13 residues. The CDR3 region is CASSLPGTYEQYF. In nucleotides, the CDR3 is TGTGCCAGCAGTTTGCCAGGGACCTACGAGCAGTACTTC.

At least ten counts were recorded for this clonotype. The chain links TRBV9 to TRBJ2-7, with 9 positions matching TRBD2. CDR3 size: 15 residues. After removal of 0 bases from V and 5 bases from J, the junction contained 6 bases not matched to a gene. The germline V gene has CDR1 SGDLS and CDR2 YYNGEE. The DNA of the CDR3 is TGTGCCAGCAGCGTAGAGGGTAGCGGGAGAAACGAGCAGTACTTC. The encoded protein is CASSVEGSGRNEQYF.

In its sample, this clonotype was seen many times. The CDR3 sequence is CSARTSGGHQETQYF. The DNA for the CDR3 is TGCAGTGCTCGGACTAGCGGGGGACACCAAGAGACCCAGTACTTC. This chain joins TRBV20-1 and TRBJ2-5, with TRBD2 identical over 13 bases. CDR1 is DFQATT and CDR2 is SNEGSKA in the germline V gene (reference sequence). The CDR3 consists of 15 residues. The junction had 3 bases not matched to a gene; V was cut back by 5 bases and J by 0 bases.

This clonotype appeared many times. The genes are TRBV7-2 and TRBJ2-3; D perhaps matches TRBD2 (6 bases). Trimming pared 5 bases from V and 6 bases from J, leaving 15 bases between. Germline CDR1 SGHTA, CDR2 FQGNSA. The CDR3 runs to 14 residues. The CDR3 here is CASSVRESEDTQYF. DNA of the CDR3: TGTGCCAGCAGCGTTCGGGAGTCGGAGGATACGCAGTATTTT.

This clonotype was picked up many times. The V call is TRBV6-1, the J call TRBJ2-2, with D perhaps matching TRBD1 or TRBD2 (5 bases each). The CDR3 covers 13 residues. V was pared by 7 bases and J by 5 bases, with 11 bases between. Germline values: CDR1 MNHNS, CDR2 SASEGT. For the CDR3, the DNA is TGTGCCAGCACCCACTGGGGGACCGGGGAGCTGTTTTTT. This encodes CASTHWGTGELFF.

This clonotype was seen many times. The chain is built from TRBV27 and TRBJ2-7; D may correspond to TRBD1 or TRBD2 (5 bases each). The length of the CDR3 is 15 residues. In germline, CDR1 is MNHEY, CDR2 SMNVEV (reference sequence). V gave up 0 bases and J gave up 2 bases, with 11 bases separating them. This chain's CDR3 is CASSLSGTLAYEQYF. In DNA form, the CDR3 reads TGTGCCAGCAGTTTATCCGGGACGCTCGCCTACGAGCAGTACTTC.

This clonotype has more than one count but fewer than ten. The rearrangement joins TRBV10-3 to TRBJ2-3; TRBD2 aligns across 11 bases. The junction had 5 bases not matched to a gene; V was cut back by 4 bases and J by 2 bases. This CDR3 spans 16 amino acids. Germline V gene data show CDR1 as ENHRY and CDR2 as SYGVKD. Here the CDR3 reads CAISALLAGVTDTQYF. CDR3 DNA: TGTGCCATCAGTGCCCTACTAGCGGGAGTCACAGATACGCAGTATTTT.

This chain connects TRBV19 to TRBJ2-2; 9 nucleotides match TRBD2. The CDR3 totals 14 residues. Germline assignment: CDR1 LNHDA and CDR2 SQIVND (reference sequence). J lost 6 bases, V lost 8 bases, and 7 bases had no gene match. The CDR3 sequence is CASHGLASAGELFF. The CDR3 DNA reads TGTGCCAGTCATGGACTAGCGTCAGCCGGGGAGCTGTTTTTT. Looking up the rest from reference TRBV19 and TRBJ2-2 gives the full variable domain: DGGITQSPKYLFRKEGQNVTLSCEQNLNHDAMYWYRQDPGQGLRLIYYSQIVNDFQKGDIAEGYSVSREKKESFPLTVTSAQKNPTAFYLCASHGLASAGELFFGEGSRLTVL.

This clonotype appeared many times. The chain carries TRBV5-6 and TRBJ1-1; tentatively, D is TRBD1 (5 bases). Per the germline V gene, CDR1 is SGHDT and CDR2 is YYEEEE. The CDR3 is made up of 14 amino acids. Between the trimmed V and J ends, which lost 3 bases and 3 bases, there was a span of 12 bases. The CDR3 coding sequence is TGTGCCAGCAGCTCCCAGGGTGAGCACACTGAAGCTTTCTTT. As protein: CASSSQGEHTEAFF.

The chain uses TRBV5-1 and TRBJ2-6, with D possibly called TRBD1 or TRBD2 (5 bases each). This CDR3 comprises 18 residues. Trimming took 1 base from V and 1 from J, leaving 15 bases between them. The germline gives CDR1 SGHRS, CDR2 YFSETQ. The CDR3 reads CASSLSGGRLSGANVLTF. CDR3 coding DNA: TGCGCCAGCAGCTTGAGTGGGGGACGCTTATCTGGGGCCAACGTCCTGACTTTC.

This clonotype was recorded at least ten times. The V call is TRBV12-3 or TRBV12-4, the J call TRBJ2-2, with D perhaps TRBD1 (7 bases). Between the trimmed V and J ends, which lost 10 bases and 1 base, there was a span of 13 bases. This CDR3 has 14 amino acids. In DNA form, the CDR3 reads TGTGCCACCTCAGGGGGGATGAACACCGGGGAGCTGTTTTTT. As protein: CATSGGMNTGELFF.